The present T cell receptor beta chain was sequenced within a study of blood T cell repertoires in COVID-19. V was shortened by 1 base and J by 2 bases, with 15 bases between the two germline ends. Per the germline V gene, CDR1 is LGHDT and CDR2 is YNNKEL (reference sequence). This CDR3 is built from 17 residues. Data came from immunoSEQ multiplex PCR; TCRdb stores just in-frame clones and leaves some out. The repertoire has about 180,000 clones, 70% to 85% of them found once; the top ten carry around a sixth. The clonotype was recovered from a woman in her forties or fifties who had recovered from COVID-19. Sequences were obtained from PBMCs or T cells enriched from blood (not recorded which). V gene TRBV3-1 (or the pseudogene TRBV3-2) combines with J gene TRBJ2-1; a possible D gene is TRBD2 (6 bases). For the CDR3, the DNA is TGTGCCAGCAGCCAAGCCCTGCGCGGGAAAGCCTACAATGAGCAGTTCTTC. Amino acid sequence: CASSQALRGKAYNEQFF.